The next 22 T cell receptor beta chains were all read from a single sample in a study of OX40 agonist ivuxolimab in advanced cancers. The protocol was immunoSEQ multiplex PCR, while the TCRdb copy is restricted to in-frame clones and leaves out a portion. The table includes about 120,000 clones, around 89% detected once. Sequenced material: CD4+ or CD8+ T cells sorted from blood, taken in a trial of the OX40 agonist ivuxolimab. Source of these receptors: an adult with an advanced solid tumor such as melanoma, head and neck, liver or kidney cancer.

The rearrangement joins TRBV7-9 to TRBJ2-1; 8 bases match TRBD2. Germline assignment: CDR1 SEHNR and CDR2 FQNEAQ (reference sequence). The CDR3 has 15 amino acids. The V and J ends lost 2 bases and 5 bases, in that order; junction bases with no gene match: 5. The CDR3 protein is CASSLRSGGNNEQFF. CDR3 sequence (DNA): TGTGCCAGCAGCTTACGGTCGGGGGGGAACAATGAGCAGTTCTTC.

The chain couples TRBV28 to TRBJ1-2; D is ambiguous. The CDR3 runs to 14 residues. Germline loops: CDR1 MDHEN, CDR2 SYDVKM. V was clipped by 6 bases and J by 1 base, with 12 bases between them. For the CDR3, the DNA is TGTGCCAGCAGACCCGGAGGGTTTAACTATGGCTACACCTTC. Protein product: CASRPGGFNYGYTF.

This clone has just one count. The chain links TRBV5-6 to TRBJ2-7; the match to TRBD2 covers 14 bases. Unmatched junction bases numbered 11, after V lost 6 bases and J lost 3 bases. This CDR3 has 17 amino acids. Germline V gives CDR1 SGHDT, CDR2 YYEEEE. The CDR3 spells CASKQGGLAGGRYEQYF. Here the CDR3 DNA reads TGTGCCAGCAAACAAGGAGGACTAGCGGGGGGTCGCTACGAGCAGTACTTC.

The V gene is TRBV28, the J gene TRBJ1-1; D gene unclear. This CDR3 contains 14 residues. Per germline, CDR1 MDHEN and CDR2 SYDVKM. Trimming stripped 4 bases from V and 1 base from J, with 10 bases between. Written as DNA, the CDR3 is TGTGCCAGCAGTTCCCCCCCCGGGAACACTGAAGCTTTCTTT. Protein sequence: CASSSPPGNTEAFF.

The chain uses TRBV25-1 and TRBJ2-3; possibly TRBD1 for D (5 bases). Germline CDR1 MGHDK, CDR2 SYGVNS. CDR3 length: 13 amino acids. V was trimmed by 7 bases and J by 2 bases, leaving 10 bases between them. In DNA form, the CDR3 reads TGTGCCAGCACCGACAGCCACACAGATACGCAGTATTTT. Translating gives CASTDSHTDTQYF.

V and J are TRBV4-3 and TRBJ2-2; D unresolved. Trimming took 1 base from V and 4 from J, leaving 10 bases between them. This CDR3 region has 15 residues. Germline V gene lookup returns CDR1 LGHNA and CDR2 YSLEER. The DNA for the CDR3 is TGCGCCAGCAGCCAAGTTCTATCGGTCACCGGGGAGCTGTTTTTT. Translation: CASSQVLSVTGELFF.

The chain is built from TRBV7-6 and TRBJ2-7, with 8 nucleotides matching TRBD2. Trimming at V came to 3 bases and at J to 2 bases, leaving 6 bases not matched to a gene. Per the germline V gene, CDR1 is SGHVS and CDR2 is FNYEAQ. The CDR3 contains 15 residues. Here the CDR3 reads CASSLISGGAYEQYF. Here the CDR3 DNA reads TGTGCCAGCAGCTTGATTTCGGGGGGGGCCTACGAGCAGTACTTC.

The sample holds a few counts of this clone. This chain links TRBV28 with TRBJ1-1; D gene uncertain. Between the trimmed V and J ends, which lost 5 bases and 8 bases, there was a span of 12 bases. Germline assignment: CDR1 MDHEN and CDR2 SYDVKM. This CDR3 has 12 residues. For the CDR3, the DNA is TGTGCCAGCAGTCCTACCCAAGGGGAAGCTTTCTTT. Translated: CASSPTQGEAFF.

J is TRBJ2-1 and V is TRBV19; possible D gene TRBD2, 5 bases. Per germline, CDR1 LNHDA and CDR2 SQIVND (reference sequence). Trimming removed 11 bases from V and 6 bases from J, with 14 bases in between. The length of the CDR3 is 12 residues. The CDR3 region has the DNA TGTGCCTCTACCGGGAATGCCAATGAGCAGTTCTTC. It translates to CASTGNANEQFF.

This clone was seen only once. The chain is built from TRBV7-9 and TRBJ1-2; no clear D gene. V was trimmed by 0 bases and J by 7 bases, leaving 12 bases between them. The CDR3 has 14 residues. The germline CDR1 and CDR2 sequences are SEHNR and FQNEAQ (reference sequence). CDR3 DNA sequence: TGTGCCAGCAGCTTAGCTGGCCTGGAGGGTGGCTACACCTTC. It is translated as CASSLAGLEGGYTF.

This chain connects TRBV19 to TRBJ2-3; D possibly matches TRBD1 or TRBD2 (7 bases each). The CDR3 consists of 15 residues. Germline CDR1 is LNHDA and CDR2 is SQIVND (reference sequence). The germline V and J ends were trimmed by 5 bases and 2 bases, with 14 bases remaining between them. CDR3 residues: CASSFPGGVTDTQYF. The DNA for the CDR3 is TGTGCCAGTAGTTTCCCAGGGGGGGTCACAGATACGCAGTATTTT.

This sequence joins TRBV7-9 and TRBJ2-3; 13 bases fit TRBD2. This CDR3 has 16 amino acids. Germline V gene sequence: CDR1 SEHNR, CDR2 FQNEAQ (reference sequence). The trim removed 5 bases at V and 5 bases at J, leaving 7 bases unmatched. CDR3 amino acids: CASSTGLAGVGDTQYF. Written as DNA, the CDR3 is TGTGCCAGCAGCACCGGACTAGCGGGGGTGGGAGATACGCAGTATTTT.

The rearrangement uses TRBV5-1 and TRBJ2-6; 9 positions agree with TRBD1. The trim removed 4 bases at V and 1 base at J, leaving 12 bases unmatched. From germline, CDR1 is SGHRS and CDR2 YFSETQ. The CDR3 has 19 residues. CDR3 DNA: TGCGCCAGCAGCGTGCCGGGACAGGGCTTCGGGTCTGGGGCCAACGTCCTGACTTTC. It translates to CASSVPGQGFGSGANVLTF. Looking up the rest from reference TRBV5-1 and TRBJ2-6 gives the full variable domain: KAGVTQTPRYLIKTRGQQVTLSCSPISGHRSVSWYQQTPGQGLQFLFEYFSETQRNKGNFPGRFSGRQFSNSRSEMNVSTLELGDSALYLCASSVPGQGFGSGANVLTFGAGSRLTVL.

V and J are TRBV28 and TRBJ2-1, with TRBD2 matching 9 bases. V gave up 6 bases and J gave up 6 bases; unmatched junction bases: 3. The germline gives CDR1 MDHEN, CDR2 SYDVKM. The CDR3 loop spans 13 amino acids. Here the CDR3 reads CASSEGLANEQFF. The DNA for the CDR3 is TGTGCCAGCAGCGAGGGACTAGCCAATGAGCAGTTCTTC.

V usage is TRBV28 and J usage is TRBJ1-2; D might be TRBD1 (6 bases). Germline-derived CDR1 and CDR2 are MDHEN and SYDVKM. Between the trimmed V and J ends, which lost 8 bases and 4 bases, there was a span of 20 bases. CDR3 length equals 15 residues. The CDR3: CASSQGSGGTYGYTF. The DNA of the CDR3 is TGTGCCAGCTCTCAGGGCTCCGGGGGCACCTATGGCTACACCTTC.

The V gene is TRBV30, the J gene TRBJ1-4; D is uncertain. CDR3 size: 15 residues. Per germline, CDR1 GTSNPN and CDR2 SVGIG (reference sequence). V dropped 0 bases and J dropped 4 bases, with 12 bases sitting between them. CDR3 nucleotides: TGTGCCTGGAGTGTACAAGTGGGGATTAATGAAAAACTGTTTTTT. Protein sequence: CAWSVQVGINEKLFF.

J is TRBJ1-1 and V is TRBV7-2; no firm D call. CDR1 SGHTA and CDR2 FQGNSA come from the germline V gene. The CDR3 spans 13 residues. Trimming shortened V by 1 base and J by 11 bases, and 14 bases separated the two germline ends. The CDR3 protein is CASSLGREAAAFF. In DNA form, the CDR3 reads TGTGCCAGCAGCTTAGGAAGGGAGGCGGCGGCTTTCTTT.

This clone was counted a few times. The V call is TRBV29-1, the J call TRBJ1-1; the D gene is possibly TRBD1 (5 bases). The CDR3 runs 11 residues. V was trimmed by 7 bases and J by 3 bases, leaving 9 bases between them. Per the germline V gene, CDR1 is SQVTM and CDR2 is ANQGSEA. The CDR3 coding sequence is TGCAGCGCCCAGGGCCACACTGAAGCTTTCTTT. Translated, it gives CSAQGHTEAFF.

This chain joins TRBV7-3 and TRBJ2-3; D is perhaps TRBD2 (6 bases). This CDR3 comprises 14 residues. V lost 3 bases to trimming and J lost 2 bases, with 9 bases between them. The germline CDR1 and CDR2 sequences are SGHTA and FQGTGA. For the CDR3, the DNA is TGTGCCAGCAGCTTTCGGGACTCCACAGATACGCAGTATTTT. Translated: CASSFRDSTDTQYF.

The rearrangement uses TRBV6-5 and TRBJ2-7; 8 nucleotides align to TRBD1. Germline V gene lookup returns CDR1 MNHEY and CDR2 SVGAGI. J gave up 7 bases and V 2 bases, and 10 bases lay outside the gene matches. The CDR3 length is 15 residues. CDR3 protein: CASSYPGQGQGEQYF. The CDR3 bases are TGTGCCAGCAGTTACCCCGGACAGGGACAAGGAGAGCAGTACTTC.

The chain carries TRBV11-2 and TRBJ2-5; TRBD1 is a possible D gene (6 bases). CDR1 and CDR2 from the germline V gene are SGHAT and FQNNGV. The CDR3 runs to 14 residues. Trimming removed 0 bases at V and 5 bases at J, with 10 bases between. CDR3 sequence (DNA): TGTGCCAGCAGCTTAGATCAAGGGGGTGAGACCCAGTACTTC. This gives the protein CASSLDQGGETQYF.

This clone appeared once. This chain uses TRBV9 with TRBJ2-5; D might be TRBD1 or TRBD2, each matching 6 bases. The V end was cut by 9 bases, the J end by 5 bases, with 20 bases between. CDR3 length equals 14 residues. The germline V gene has CDR1 SGDLS and CDR2 YYNGEE. The CDR3 region is CATRGRGRWETQYF. CDR3 coding DNA: TGTGCCACCCGGGGGCGGGGCCGTTGGGAGACCCAGTACTTC.